What follows describes a single T cell receptor (beta chain). Its target is not known. The CDR3 extends over 15 amino acids. V shed 0 bases and J shed 0 bases, with 10 bases lying between them. Per germline, CDR1 SGHDT and CDR2 YYEEEE. The data were obtained in a study of a mutant IDH1 vaccine in newly diagnosed glioma. Overall study: Mean patient age was around 40 years; 62.5% were male and 37.5% female.

Documented time point: week 5, during vaccination. The investigators gave 300 ug of mutant IDH1 20-mer peptide in each vaccine dose, together with topical imiquimod. The assay was immunoSEQ multiplex PCR, and TCRdb's table has in-frame clones only and misses some. The sample gives 25,000 to 30,000 clones, 89% of which show up once; 15% to 25% is in the top ten. This chain links TRBV5-6 with TRBJ2-7; a possible D gene is TRBD2 (5 bases). The source material was PBMCs, sampled from a glioma patient whose treatment included an IDH1 peptide vaccine. This TCR came from a man between 18 and 35 years old with glioma. The CDR3 here is CASSLDGVSSYEQYF. DNA for the CDR3: TGTGCCAGCAGCTTGGACGGGGTTAGCTCCTACGAGCAGTACTTC.